The 23 T cell receptor beta chains below come from one sample, sequenced in a study of cytomegalovirus exposure and HLA in healthy donors. The PCR employed 60 Vbeta primers together with 13 Jbeta primers. Sequencing used immunoSEQ multiplex PCR; TCRdb keeps in-frame clones, though not all of them. This sample has about 130,000 clones; 75% to 85% occur once, and the top ten carry more than 3%. Input material: PBMCs. The receptors were gathered from a male donor in good health and CMV-seronegative.

The V call is TRBV7-7, the J call TRBJ2-7, with 10 bases aligning to TRBD2. The V and J ends lost 5 bases and 5 bases, in that order; junction bases with no gene match: 9. This CDR3 region has 15 residues. Germline V CDR1 and CDR2: SSHAT, FNYEAQ (reference sequence). The CDR3 nucleotides are TGTGCCAGCAGCCAAACCCCTAGCGGGAGAAACGAGCAGTACTTC. It encodes CASSQTPSGRNEQYF.

The chain combines TRBV14 with TRBJ2-7, with 8 positions matching TRBD2. V shed 0 bases, J shed 7 bases, and the junction held 8 bases outside the gene matches. Germline CDR1 reads SGHDN; CDR2 reads FVKESK. The CDR3 length is 15 residues. This chain's CDR3 is CASSQDRGLVDEQYF. The CDR3 DNA reads as TGTGCCAGCAGCCAAGATAGGGGACTAGTAGATGAGCAGTACTTC.

This chain uses TRBV4-2 with TRBJ2-2; D possibly corresponds to TRBD1 (7 bases). The V and J ends lost 4 bases and 5 bases respectively, with 26 bases between them. CDR3 length: 19 residues. CDR1 is LGHNA, CDR2 YNFKEQ, per germline. The CDR3 region has the DNA TGTGCCAGCAGCCGCCCGGGTGGAGGGGGCGGGTCGGGGACCGGGGAGCTGTTTTTT. This sequence encodes CASSRPGGGGGSGTGELFF.

The rearrangement joins TRBV27 to TRBJ1-2; D is perhaps TRBD1 (5 bases). V was cut by 3 bases and J by 1 base, with 6 bases left in between. CDR1 is MNHEY, CDR2 SMNVEV, per germline (reference sequence). This CDR3 contains 13 residues. CDR3 loop: CASSFDSNYGYTF. The DNA of the CDR3 is TGTGCCAGCAGTTTCGACAGTAACTATGGCTACACCTTC.

The rearrangement links TRBV5-1 to TRBJ1-1; TRBD1 matches 7 bases. The CDR3 extends over 17 amino acids. Trimming removed 5 bases from V and 1 base from J; junction bases left unmatched: 14. The V gene's germline CDR1 is SGHRS and CDR2 YFSETQ. The CDR3: CASRQTTMTGRNTEAFF. The DNA for the CDR3 is TGCGCCAGCAGACAAACAACAATGACAGGGCGGAACACTGAAGCTTTCTTT.

The chain carries TRBV9 and TRBJ2-1; 10 bases fit TRBD1. Germline CDR1 and CDR2: SGDLS and YYNGEE. With V trimmed by 3 bases and J by 6 bases, 6 bases remained unmatched. The CDR3 loop spans 15 amino acids. The CDR3 DNA follows: TGTGCCAGCAGCGCAGACAGGGGGCCGGGCAATGAGCAGTTCTTC. Its protein is CASSADRGPGNEQFF. Full variable domain (outside the CDR3, taken from reference TRBV9 and TRBJ2-1): DSGVTQTPKHLITATGQRVTLRCSPRSGDLSVYWYQQSLDQGLQFLIQYYNGEERAKGNILERFSAQQFPDLHSELNLSSLELGDSALYFCASSADRGPGNEQFFGPGTRLTVL.

This chain connects TRBV7-9 to TRBJ2-7, with 10 nucleotides matching TRBD1. CDR1 SEHNR and CDR2 FQNEAQ come from the germline V gene (reference sequence). This CDR3 has 18 residues. Trimming cost V 5 bases and J 4 bases; bases outside gene matches: 17. In DNA form, the CDR3 reads TGTGCCAGCAGCGCTCAGGTCCTGGGGGACAGGGGTCGATACGAGCAGTACTTC. Residues: CASSAQVLGDRGRYEQYF.

This chain links TRBV5-5 with TRBJ2-6, with a tentative D call TRBD2 (5 bases). The ends were cut back, 2 bases at V and 3 bases at J, with 9 bases in the middle. The CDR3 spans 15 residues. Germline loops: CDR1 SGHKS, CDR2 YYEKEE (reference sequence). This CDR3 is CASSFSGFGANVLTF. For the CDR3, the DNA is TGTGCCAGCAGCTTTTCGGGGTTTGGGGCCAACGTCCTGACTTTC.

The gene calls are TRBV6-4 and TRBJ1-2; TRBD1 agrees at 7 bases. Germline lookup yields CDR1 MRHNA and CDR2 SNTAGT. Trimming removed 5 bases from V and 2 bases from J; junction bases left unmatched: 8. This CDR3 has 15 residues. The DNA of the CDR3 is TGTGCCAGCAGTCAGACAGGGACTCAAAACTATGGCTACACCTTC. Translating it yields CASSQTGTQNYGYTF.

V gene TRBV19 combines with J gene TRBJ2-6; the match to TRBD2 covers 7 bases. Losses at the gene ends were 4 bases for V and 0 bases for J; bases not matched to a gene: 15. Per the germline V gene, CDR1 is LNHDA and CDR2 is SQIVND (reference sequence). The CDR3 contains 20 residues. The CDR3 coding sequence is TGTGCCAGTAGTAAGGGGTCTAGCGGCCAGGGCTACTCTGGGGCCAACGTCCTGACTTTC. Amino acid sequence: CASSKGSSGQGYSGANVLTF. Together with reference TRBV19 and TRBJ2-6, the CDR3 gives the full variable domain: DGGITQSPKYLFRKEGQNVTLSCEQNLNHDAMYWYRQDPGQGLRLIYYSQIVNDFQKGDIAEGYSVSREKKESFPLTVTSAQKNPTAFYLCASSKGSSGQGYSGANVLTFGAGSRLTVL.

The gene calls are TRBV25-1 and TRBJ1-4; 9 bases are shared with TRBD1. This CDR3 comprises 15 residues. V shed 3 bases, J shed 8 bases, and the junction held 7 bases outside the gene matches. Germline V gene sequence: CDR1 MGHDK, CDR2 SYGVNS. CDR3 in amino acids: CASSDPRQGGEKLFF. In DNA, the CDR3 is TGTGCCAGCAGTGATCCCCGACAGGGGGGAGAAAAACTGTTTTTT.

This clone came up a few times. The chain recombines TRBV10-1 with TRBJ2-2, with D perhaps matching TRBD2 (5 bases). The CDR3 consists of 13 residues. Trimming took off 4 bases at V and 8 bases at J, with 11 bases between the two ends. The germline V gene encodes CDR1 WNHNN and CDR2 SYGVQD (reference sequence). CDR3 region: CASSGTESGELFF. The CDR3 nucleotides read TGCGCCAGCAGTGGGACTGAATCTGGGGAGCTGTTTTTT.

The rearrangement joins TRBV6-5 to TRBJ1-1; no clear D gene. The V gene's germline CDR1 is MNHEY and CDR2 SVGAGI. V dropped 10 bases and J dropped 10 bases, with 16 bases sitting between them. The CDR3 covers 11 residues. In nucleotides, the CDR3 is TGTGCCACCTCACCGGGAGTCGGAGCTTTCTTT. This encodes CATSPGVGAFF.

The chain uses TRBV28 and TRBJ1-5, with 8 bases identical to TRBD1. The CDR3 spans 14 residues. After removal of 5 bases from V and 7 bases from J, the junction contained 7 bases not matched to a gene. Germline CDR1 reads MDHEN; CDR2 reads SYDVKM. Written as DNA, the CDR3 is TGTGCCAGCAGTGGAGCAGGGGGCGGACAGCCCCAGCATTTT. Its translation is CASSGAGGGQPQHF. Using reference TRBV28 and TRBJ1-5 for the parts outside the CDR3, the full variable domain is DVKVTQSSRYLVKRTGEKVFLECVQDMDHENMFWYRQDPGLGLRLIYFSYDVKMKEKGDIPEGYSVSREKKERFSLILESASTNQTSMYLCASSGAGGGQPQHFGDGTRLSIL.

The rearrangement joins TRBV27 to TRBJ2-1; 9 bases agree with TRBD1. Germline V gene lookup returns CDR1 MNHEY and CDR2 SMNVEV (reference sequence). The J segment lost 5 bases and the V segment lost 3 bases, leaving 5 bases of the junction unmatched. The CDR3 is 15 amino acids. The CDR3 reads CASSLHRGRNNEQFF. In DNA, the CDR3 is TGTGCCAGCAGTTTGCACAGGGGGCGAAACAATGAGCAGTTCTTC.

The chain is built from TRBV5-4 and TRBJ1-2, with D perhaps matching TRBD1 (5 bases). V lost 6 bases, J lost 3 bases, and 12 bases lay in between. Germline CDR1 and CDR2: SGHNT and YYREEE (reference sequence). This CDR3 region has 13 residues. The CDR3 region is CASTIWGDYGYTF. The CDR3 region has the DNA TGTGCCAGCACCATTTGGGGGGACTATGGCTACACCTTC.

The chain couples TRBV28 to TRBJ2-3, with 8 bases that match TRBD1. Germline CDR1 MDHEN, CDR2 SYDVKM. This CDR3 spans 15 amino acids. The junction had 16 bases not matched to a gene; V was cut back by 6 bases and J by 11 bases. The CDR3 DNA reads as TGTGCCAGCAGCCGACAGGGGAGACTAACTGTTGGGCAGTATTTT. Translated, it gives CASSRQGRLTVGQYF.

J is TRBJ1-1 and V is TRBV6-1; no reliable D call. The V gene lost 6 bases and the J gene lost 1 base, with 9 bases spanning the gap. Germline lookup yields CDR1 MNHNS and CDR2 SASEGT. The CDR3 spans 13 residues. The CDR3 protein is CASSTTENTEAFF. For the CDR3, the DNA is TGTGCCAGCAGCACCACAGAGAACACTGAAGCTTTCTTT.

This chain's CDR3 is CASNPPGLGTEAFF. CDR3 sequence (DNA): TGTGCCAGCAACCCACCAGGTTTAGGCACTGAAGCTTTCTTT. The chain carries TRBV6-1 and TRBJ1-1, with D hard to call. This CDR3 has 14 residues. CDR1 and CDR2 (germline): MNHNS, SASEGT. Trimming took off 7 bases at V and 4 bases at J, with 16 bases between the two ends.

This clone has a handful of counts. The rearrangement links TRBV10-2 to TRBJ1-3; TRBD1 aligns across 8 bases. CDR1 is WSHSY and CDR2 is SAAADI in the germline V gene. The CDR3 has 17 residues. Losses at the gene ends were 4 bases for V and 3 bases for J; bases not matched to a gene: 11. The chain's CDR3 is CASSAIGGQGYGNTIYF. The CDR3 DNA sequence: TGCGCCAGCAGTGCTATTGGAGGACAGGGCTATGGAAACACCATATATTTT.

The chain is built from TRBV5-1 and TRBJ1-2; D gene ambiguous. The V and J ends lost 0 bases and 2 bases respectively, with 14 bases between them. Looked up from germline, CDR1 is SGHRS and CDR2 is YFSETQ. The CDR3 length is 16 residues. In nucleotides, the CDR3 is TGCGCCAGCAGCTTGGCCGAGGAGGCTCAGAACTATGGCTACACCTTC. Protein: CASSLAEEAQNYGYTF.

V gene TRBV27 combines with J gene TRBJ2-7; 11 nucleotides match TRBD2. The CDR3 loop spans 16 amino acids. The V segment lost 5 bases and the J segment 0 bases; nucleotides outside the gene matches: 6. From germline, CDR1 is MNHEY and CDR2 SMNVEV (reference sequence). CDR3 residues: CASSRTTSGASYEQYF. For the CDR3, the DNA is TGTGCCAGCAGTCGAACGACTAGCGGGGCCTCCTACGAGCAGTACTTC.

The gene calls are TRBV5-4 and TRBJ2-1; D is perhaps TRBD2 (5 bases). V gave up 4 bases and J gave up 2 bases, with 13 bases separating them. The CDR3 loop spans 15 amino acids. Germline V lookup: CDR1 SGHNT, CDR2 YYREEE (reference sequence). In DNA form, the CDR3 reads TGTGCCAGCAGCGGCAGCGGCACACCCTACAATGAGCAGTTCTTC. This codes for CASSGSGTPYNEQFF.